This TCR beta chain was profiled in a study (dated by TCRdb to 2015 to 2017). In the study overall: The study tested whether tumor-infiltrating Tregs in breast cancer are recruited from blood Tregs or converted in situ from other CD4+ T cell subsets. General findings and caveats noted by the study authors: In terms of TCR gene usage, tumor memory CD4+ T cells clustered together with blood and lymph node memory CD4+ cells, as well as with lymph node naive CD4+ cells. The greatest overlap of tumor-infiltrating Treg TCR alpha and beta sequences was observed with tumor naive CD4+ T cells, followed by blood naive CD4+ T cells. Validation in the larger cohort was restricted to a single TCR beta V-J rearrangement rather than whole repertoires.

CD4+CD45RO+CD25- cells were isolated as memory CD4+ T cells. Tregs, naive and memory CD4+ T cells from tumor, blood and ipsilateral draining lymph nodes of a few breast cancer patients underwent full-length TCR alpha and beta sequencing. Tumor tissue and lymph nodes obtained from ipsilateral axillary dissection were perfused with PBS, minced and then digested with collagenase I and hyaluronidase. Sorted cell populations were confirmed by FACS to exceed 90% purity. This clonotype came up a few times. Its recognized antigen is unknown. Nothing much larger sits one base from this clone, and base qualities are not available. Including the terminal cysteine and phenylalanine, the CDR3 comprises 17 residues. The read is trimmed to its CDR3 DNA, 51 bases read in frame from base 1. The germline V gene supplies CDR1 LGHNA and CDR2 YNFKEQ. Here V drops 0 bases and J drops 2 bases, and the junction holds 6 bases not matched to any gene.

Full-length TCR variable regions were amplified by 5' RACE PCR using constant-region reverse primers, and then by semi-nested PCR using Nested Universal Primer A. The ReliaPrep RNA Cell Miniprep System was used to extract total RNA, which was then reverse transcribed into 5'RACE-ready cDNA with the SMARTer RACE 5'/3' Kit. An Illumina MiSeq was used to sequence the full-length TCR alpha and beta libraries, which had been barcoded with multiplex adaptors. The study's own analysis went as follows. For each of nine subset-tissue groups, sequencing data from the five patients were pooled, and the groups were then compared using unsupervised clustering of TCR gene usage. Repertoire similarity was calculated with the Morisita-Horn index, weighting shared sequences by their contribution to each repertoire. The public reads were quality trimmed at Q25 with fastp and then assembled into clones with MiXCR by TCRdb, keeping productive beta chains. Entries are consolidated by CDR3 protein sequence, retaining the most common genes and DNA. These V and J calls are TCRdb output, not the study's own analysis. Present in this sample are around 44,000 distinct CDR3 sequences, roughly 30% of which were seen just once. The top ten hold 4% to 5% of the sample.

Sequenced material: tumor-infiltrating memory CD4+ T cells sorted from the breast tumor. Interpreted using the paper, the cell subset or site label stands for: memory CD4+ T cells, CD4+CD45RO+CD25-. Here the chain combines TRBV4-2 and TRBJ2-1, with 8 bases matching TRBD2. This TCR derives from a female donor with breast cancer. This receptor carries the CDR3 CASSQDRAGGTYNEQFF. DNA sequence: TGTGCCAGCAGCCAAGATCGTGCGGGGGGTACCTACAATGAGCAGTTCTTC.